In this sample, the clone carrying this T cell receptor beta chain turned up a few times. The antigen is unknown. The data are from a study of cytomegalovirus exposure and HLA in healthy donors. Overall study results and limits: According to a subsequent analysis, TCR clusters identified in the first cohort showed a tendency to co-occur across the 120 or so validation repertoires. Researchers counted roughly 150 TCR beta chains as cytomegalovirus-associated. Among TCR sequences, most were rare, though some public TCRs appeared in many donors.

TCRdb's copy holds only in-frame clones and misses some; the assay was immunoSEQ multiplex PCR. Here the sample spans about 110,000 clones, 70% to 90% being singletons. The donors were members of the validation cohort, which comprised 120 subjects and was separate from the first cohort of fewer than 700 subjects. Material for sequencing was PBMCs. This TCR came from a woman in her thirties in good health and CMV-seropositive.

CDR3 in DNA: TGTGCTAGTGGTTTGCGTGGAAACACCATATATTTT. Translating it yields CASGLRGNTIYF. The V and J genes are TRBV12-5 and TRBJ1-3, with unresolved D. This CDR3 has 12 residues. CDR1 is LGHNT, CDR2 FRNRAP, per germline. Trimming stripped 2 bases from V and 3 bases from J, with 2 bases between.